This TCR beta chain was found in a study of T-cell reconstitution after alpha-beta-depleted transplantation in children. During its preparation, the TCRbeta library received unique molecular identifiers. In TCRdb, the PCR reads were re-called with MiXCR into one record per CDR3 protein. The data hold almost 500,000 distinct CDR3 sequences, with about 10% observed a single time. CDR3 length equals 13 residues. V gave up 2 bases and J gave up 6 bases, with 10 bases separating them. CDR1 is SGHNT and CDR2 is YYREEE in the germline V gene (reference sequence). This clonotype was seen repeatedly, ten times or more. Its target is not known. General study points: For some patients, TCRbeta diversity was high at day 60 because of recipient T cells and thymic progenitors that survived. T-cell numbers and diversity, one year after transplant, stemmed largely from T cells that were newly produced.

The sequence came from a child between 2 and 9 years old with inherited bone marrow failure, due to receive a stem cell transplant. This sample comprised PBMCs, obtained before TCRalphabeta/CD19-depleted stem cell transplant. The rearrangement uses TRBV5-4 and TRBJ2-3; tentative D call: TRBD1 (5 bases). In DNA, the CDR3 is TGTGCCAGCAGCTTAGACAGATCTGATACGCAGTATTTT. Translating gives CASSLDRSDTQYF.